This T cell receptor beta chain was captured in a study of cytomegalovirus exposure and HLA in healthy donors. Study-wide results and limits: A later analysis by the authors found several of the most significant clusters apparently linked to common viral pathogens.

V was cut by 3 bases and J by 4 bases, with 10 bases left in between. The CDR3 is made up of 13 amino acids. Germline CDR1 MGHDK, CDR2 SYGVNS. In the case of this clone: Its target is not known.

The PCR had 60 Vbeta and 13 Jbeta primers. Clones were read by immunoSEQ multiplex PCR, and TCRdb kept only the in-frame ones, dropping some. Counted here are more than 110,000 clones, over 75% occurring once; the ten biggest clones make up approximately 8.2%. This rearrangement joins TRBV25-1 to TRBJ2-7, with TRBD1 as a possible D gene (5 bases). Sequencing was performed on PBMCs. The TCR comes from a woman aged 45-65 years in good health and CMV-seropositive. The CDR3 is CASSEPGPYEQYF. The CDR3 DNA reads TGTGCCAGCAGTGAGCCAGGGCCATACGAGCAGTACTTC.